The 5 T cell receptor beta chains reported below all come from one sample, sequenced in a study of naive and memory T cell subsets. Amplification of ligated cDNA took four PCR rounds with SP2 and nested alpha and beta constant primers. TCRdb re-analysed the 5' RACE reads in MiXCR, keeping a single row per CDR3 protein. The table includes 55,000 to 70,000 distinct CDR3 sequences, about 8.3% detected once. An oligonucleotide containing a UMI was ligated to the 3' end of TCR cDNA. The source is a female donor in good health.

The chain is built from TRBV6-5 and TRBJ2-3; 11 bases agree with TRBD2. Germline trimming cut 0 bases from V and 15 bases from J; bases unmatched to any gene: 8. Germline CDR1 reads MNHEY; CDR2 reads SVGAGI. The CDR3 consists of 14 residues. For the CDR3, the DNA is TGTGCCAGCAGTTACTCGTCTAGCGGGGGGAAAGGATATTTT. This encodes CASSYSSSGGKGYF.

This clonotype was observed many times. This chain connects TRBV7-9 to TRBJ1-1, with 7 bases aligning to TRBD1. V gave up 2 bases and J gave up 8 bases; unmatched junction bases: 8. The CDR3 totals 14 residues. Germline CDR1 is SEHNR and CDR2 is FQNEAQ (reference sequence). The CDR3 nucleotides are TGTGCCAGCAGCTTAAGGGACAGTAAAAACGAAGCTTTCTTT. This sequence encodes CASSLRDSKNEAFF.

This clonotype was counted at least ten times. The chain uses TRBV13 and TRBJ1-1; possibly TRBD1 for D (6 bases). The CDR3 spans 14 residues. V shed 4 bases and J shed 3 bases, with 12 bases lying between them. Germline V CDR1 and CDR2: PRHDT, FYEKMQ (reference sequence). CDR3: CASSSGTLDTEAFF. As DNA, the CDR3 is TGTGCCAGCAGCTCCGGGACACTGGACACTGAAGCTTTCTTT.

This clonotype was detected ten times or more. The J gene is TRBJ1-2, the V gene TRBV27, with D hard to call. Germline V gives CDR1 MNHEY, CDR2 SMNVEV (reference sequence). Trimming pared 3 bases from V and 4 bases from J, leaving 9 bases between. There are 13 residues in the CDR3. For the CDR3, the DNA is TGTGCCAGCAGTTTGTCCAGCGTCTATGGCTACACCTTC. Its protein is CASSLSSVYGYTF.

In its sample, this clonotype was seen many times. The CDR3 reads CASSQEGARNSPLHF. The CDR3 region has the DNA TGTGCCAGCAGTCAGGAGGGGGCGCGGAATTCACCCCTCCACTTT. The J gene is TRBJ1-6, the V gene TRBV6-5, with 7 bases aligning to TRBD1. CDR3 length: 15 residues. CDR1 is MNHEY, CDR2 SVGAGI, per germline. Germline trimming cut 5 bases from V and 7 bases from J; bases unmatched to any gene: 8.